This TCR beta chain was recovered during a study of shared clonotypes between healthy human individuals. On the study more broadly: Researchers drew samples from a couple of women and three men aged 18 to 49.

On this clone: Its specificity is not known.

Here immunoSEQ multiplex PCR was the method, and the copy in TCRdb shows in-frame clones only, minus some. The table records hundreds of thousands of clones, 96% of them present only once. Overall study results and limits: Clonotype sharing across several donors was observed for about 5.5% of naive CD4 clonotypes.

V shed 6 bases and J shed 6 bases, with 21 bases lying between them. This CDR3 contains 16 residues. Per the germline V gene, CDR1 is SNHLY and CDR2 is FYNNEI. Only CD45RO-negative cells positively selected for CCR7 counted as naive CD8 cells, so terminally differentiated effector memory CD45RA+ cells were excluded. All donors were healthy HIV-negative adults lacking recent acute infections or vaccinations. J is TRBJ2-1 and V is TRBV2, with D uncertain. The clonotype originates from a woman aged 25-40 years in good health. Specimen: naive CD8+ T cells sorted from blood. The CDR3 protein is CASSVDPARWGNEQFF. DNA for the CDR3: TGTGCCAGCAGCGTCGACCCGGCACGGTGGGGCAATGAGCAGTTCTTC.